This TCR beta chain was documented in a study of OX40 agonist ivuxolimab in advanced cancers. Concerning this clone: The antigen remains unidentified.

Sequencing was performed with immunoSEQ multiplex PCR; in TCRdb, only in-frame clones are kept and a portion is missing. The table lists about 90,000 clones, approximately 90% of them singletons. CDR3 size: 16 residues. CDR1 SGHTA and CDR2 FQGNSA come from the germline V gene. With V trimmed by 5 bases and J by 4 bases, 8 bases remained unmatched. Study-level findings and limits: Expanded peripheral T cell antigen specificity was not determined.

The source material was CD4+ or CD8+ T cells sorted from blood, sampled in a trial of the OX40 agonist ivuxolimab. The chain is built from TRBV7-2 and TRBJ2-7, with 13 bases lining up with TRBD2. The source is an adult with an advanced solid tumor such as melanoma, head and neck, liver or kidney cancer. Here the CDR3 reads CASSQGLAGASYEQYF. The CDR3 DNA reads TGTGCCAGCAGCCAAGGACTAGCGGGAGCCTCATACGAGCAGTACTTC. Full variable domain (remainder filled in from reference TRBV7-2 and TRBJ2-7): GAGVSQSPSNKVTEKGKDVELRCDPISGHTALYWYRQSLGQGLEFLIYFQGNSAPDKSGLPSDRFSAERTGGSVSTLTIQRTQQEDSAVYLCASSQGLAGASYEQYFGPGTRLTVT.